The entry below gives a single TCR beta chain sequence along with its context. The target of this receptor is not known. There are no base qualities to consult, and no much larger clone falls within one base. The library relied on the immunoSEQ multiplex PCR assay. For the multiplex PCR, a mixture combining 60 forward primers for TCR Vbeta segments and 13 reverse primers for TCR Jbeta segments was used. A multiplex PCR assay on genomic DNA amplified the CDR3 region of rearranged TCR beta genes. On the Illumina HiSeq System, the amplified TCR beta libraries were sequenced as 87-base-pair reads. The authors' pipeline ran thus. A later analysis tallied 75 million to 95 million unique TCR beta chains across the roughly 610 repertoires, and around 10 million of those chains were shared by two or more donors. Raw reads were error-corrected and collapsed into unique sequences with a nearest-neighbor algorithm that merged closely related sequences to remove PCR and sequencing errors. To assign V, D and J gene segments, CDR3 sequences were aligned to IMGT reference sequences. Each retained sequence needed at least a six-nucleotide match to both a V gene segment and a J gene segment. Rearrangements were classified as productive when the CDR3 lacked stop codons and remained in frame with V and J, and all other rearrangements were classified as non-productive. Following IMGT convention, CDR3 was defined as the stretch from the second conserved V-encoded cysteine to the conserved J-encoded phenylalanine. The earlier analysis of 587 of the donors excluded any sequence lacking an unambiguous match to a single V gene segment. In an earlier analysis of approximately 560 of the donors, a V segment was called functional when productive rearrangements were above 56.7%, and segregating when the standard deviation between donors exceeded 5%. A statistical classification framework was built for diagnosing cytomegalovirus status from the catalog of TCR beta chain sequences. In a later analysis, TCR nucleotide sequences were compared against IMGT/GENE-DB human TR gene sequences so that V and J genes could be assigned. In a later analysis, CDR3 sequences and most-parsimonious VDJ recombination scenarios were assigned using the TCRdist pipeline. In a later analysis, every TCR beta chain was defined by the combination of its CDR3 amino acid sequence and its V-gene family, and reads without a unique V-gene family were dropped. A later analysis removed several hundred highly shared, low-generation-probability nucleotide sequences to deal with suspected cross-contamination and a sequencing artifact. For each public chain, a later analysis derived a clonal expansion index from normalized ranks of inferred template counts within each repertoire. In a later analysis, generation probabilities were computed using a VDJ recombination model fitted to out-of-frame rearrangements, and the results were checked against IGoR. In a later analysis, TCR-TCR, TCR-HLA and TCR-CMV co-occurrence was scored with hypergeometric tests, and a repertoire-size bias correction was applied to TCR pairs. To estimate false discovery rates, a later analysis permuted the HLA or CMV assignments 20 times. In a later analysis, co-occurring TCRs were grouped with DBSCAN, and TCRdist sequence similarity was added when clustering was performed within HLA-allele-positive subsets. Repertoires with fewer than 30,000 or more than 120,000 public chains, plus five repertoires with anomalous nucleotide sharing, were excluded from co-occurrence clustering. TCRdb mirrors the immuneACCESS table, restricted to in-frame sequences. Some clones are absent from its copies; in checked studies, under half trace to an unresolved V gene, and the reason for the others is unknown. V and J calls and clone size are as listed in that table; D and trimming were resolved from the DNA. The sample records 200,000 or so clones, roughly 87% of which are singletons. The ten largest account for roughly 0.24% of the sample.

The cohort was made up of approximately 670 healthy bone marrow donors. At the time of sampling, every cohort member was nominally healthy, though immune exposures that went unrecorded were likely present. The donor was CMV seronegative and belonged to the group of 352 seronegative cohort members. A peripheral blood sample was collected from each donor, and TCR beta sequencing was performed on peripheral blood mononuclear cells. Genomic DNA was extracted from the blood cell samples with the Qiagen DNeasy Blood Extraction Kit. The data stem from a study of cytomegalovirus exposure and HLA in healthy donors (dated by TCRdb to 2017 to 2019). For the study in its entirety: An earlier analysis of approximately 550 of the donors reported 250 to 300 Gb of sequence data and some 100 million unique TCR beta sequences from approximately 180 million T cells. Roughly 300 gigabases of sequencing data and 78 million or so unique TCR sequences were included in an early release covering 550 to 650 HLA-typed donors. The genetic ancestry cluster associated with self-reported Caucasian donors included around 76% of the roughly 400 genotyped donors. The aim of the study was to test whether cataloging public T cell receptors could identify signatures of past pathogen exposure. The T cell repertoires of under 750 subjects were profiled by immunosequencing and related to cytomegalovirus serostatus. Besides the first cohort of about 730 subjects, a separate validation cohort made up of roughly 120 different subjects was used. To predict cytomegalovirus infection status, the study combined high-throughput TCR immunosequencing, statistical association of individual TCRs with disease status, and machine learning. To study patterns of TCR occurrence, a later analysis re-analyzed previously published TCR beta repertoires from 550 to 800 donors and added high-resolution HLA genotyping. The later analysis used no new phenotypic data to find candidate immune exposures, relying instead on TCR beta sequences and their occurrence across donors. An earlier analysis of 587 of the donors applied high-throughput TCR beta sequencing to assess whether each TCR beta V gene segment acted as functional or pseudogenic. Donor age, sex, ethnicity and CMV serostatus were collected together with the repertoire data. Genome-wide SNP genotypes for about 55% of the roughly 670 donors were used in a later genetic analysis, which treated that subset as a discovery cohort. All discovery cohort repertoires had been generated using a single sequencing platform. HLA typing covered class I and class II loci at four-digit resolution. The number of donors typed differed by locus, with 629-630 for A, B, C, DRB1 and DQB1, roughly 520 for DQA1, approximately 570 for DPA1, and approximately 470 for DPB1. Several DR-DQ haplotypes were handled as single units for association and clustering because linkage in the cohort was strong. On average, approximately 250,000 unique TCR beta nucleotide sequences were sequenced per donor among about 400 genotyped donors of the cohort, with roughly 19% of those sequences being non-productive. Here is what the overall study found, with its caveats: In an earlier analysis of under 600 of the donors, most TCR beta V segments were observed in productive rearrangements about 90% or about 30% of the time, broadly matching IMGT annotations. A further reported finding was that TCR beta sequences accurately predicted the HLA-A and HLA-B alleles for most subjects in the first cohort. Because counts were too low, roughly 16 rarely observed V segments, including chromosome 9 orphons, were left out of the earlier analysis of a few hundred of the donors. A total of 164 TCR beta chains were listed by the study as associated with cytomegalovirus. A later genetic analysis reported fewer N-insertions in productive TCRs among donors in an Asian-associated ancestry cluster than the roughly 720-donor mean. The 87-base-pair reads could not distinguish some IMGT-functional V segments, including TRBV6-2 and TRBV6-3, so those segments were excluded. The authors suggested that the approach could potentially be extended to other disease states and immunological phenotypes. Presence/absence analyses assumed roughly uniform sequencing depth across donors, an assumption that may not hold. An association between a missense DCLRE1C variant and V-gene and J-gene trimming of TCR beta chains was found in a later genetic analysis and replicated in an independent cohort. In vitro tests confirmed that a few of the cytomegalovirus-associated TCR beta chains recognize cytomegalovirus antigens. Cytomegalovirus status was reported to be diagnosed by the classifier with high specificity and sensitivity in both the original and validation cohorts. Most CMV-associated TCR beta chains appeared to be HLA-restricted in a later analysis, and the HLA associations seemed to be driven largely by CMV exposure. Several of the top co-occurrence clusters appeared to be linked to parvovirus B19, influenza, CMV and Epstein-Barr virus, according to a later analysis. Strong co-occurrence of HLA alleles, especially DR and DQ, made assigning TCR associations to individual alleles difficult. Most TCR sequences were seen in very few donors, while some public TCRs were found in many individuals. In a later analysis, HLA-associated TCR beta chains were found to be more clonally expanded and to have lower generation probabilities than equally common non-associated chains. A later analysis found that TCR association rates varied across HLA loci, with DRB1 alleles showing the most associated TCRs and HLA-C alleles the fewest. Because some donors lacked HLA typing at each locus, the association tests relied only on the typed subset. A cluster of highly shared sequence variants was judged likely to represent a technical artifact of the sequencing pipeline. Only TCR beta chains were sequenced in this cohort, and the absence of alpha or paired-chain data limited detectable features. A later analysis associated about 17,000 TCR beta sequences with specific HLA alleles at a false discovery rate of 0.05. CMV serostatus was the only immune exposure information available for the cohort. Correlated functional status among segregating V segments might be attributable to linkage disequilibrium, but an unknown experimental factor could not be ruled out.

The germline V gene (reference sequence) specifies GTSNPN as CDR1 and SVGIG as CDR2. From V the trimming removes 3 bases and from J it removes 5 bases, while the gene matches leave 7 bases of the junction unaccounted for. Including the terminal cysteine and phenylalanine, the CDR3 comprises 13 residues. Only the CDR3 DNA is retained, 39 bases long and in frame from the first base. The rearrangement combines TRBV30 with TRBJ2-7; TRBD2 lines up with 7 middle nucleotides. The sequence was obtained from a girl under three years old in good health and CMV-seronegative. Specimen: PBMCs. The CDR3 in this case is CAWSLQGLNEQYF. The nucleotides are TGTGCCTGGAGCTTGCAGGGACTAAACGAGCAGTACTTC.